One and the same sample provided the 18 T cell receptor beta chains below, sequenced in a study of T cell changes during pregnancy in multiple sclerosis. The data were produced by immunoSEQ multiplex PCR, yet TCRdb's version contains in-frame clones alone and is incomplete. The sample yields about 20,000 clones, roughly 87% seen once. The sequencing used CD8+ T cells from peripheral blood mononuclear cells, collected in the second trimester of pregnancy. The receptors here all came from a female donor in good health, enrolled as a control in a pregnancy study.

The J gene is TRBJ2-1, the V gene TRBV5-5, with TRBD2 identical over 10 bases. After removal of 0 bases from V and 8 bases from J, the junction contained 8 bases not matched to a gene. The CDR3 runs 16 residues. Germline V gives CDR1 SGHKS, CDR2 YYEKEE (reference sequence). The CDR3 reads CASSLVEREGQDEQFF. The CDR3 coding sequence is TGTGCCAGCAGCTTGGTTGAGCGGGAGGGCCAGGATGAGCAGTTCTTC.

This clone was recorded once. This rearrangement joins TRBV28 to TRBJ2-7; 12 bases are shared with TRBD2. The ends lost 5 bases at V and 7 bases at J; junction bases unmatched: 21. The CDR3 has 19 residues. Germline CDR1 and CDR2: MDHEN and SYDVKM. CDR3 nucleotide sequence: TGTGCCAGCAGTCCACGACTCTCGACTAGCGGGAGACCCCCTGGGGAGCAGTACTTC. Protein sequence: CASSPRLSTSGRPPGEQYF.

The rearrangement uses TRBV11-2 and TRBJ2-5; D remains unclear. The last part of the DNA fits TRBJ2-7 better; the J call may be wrong. The CDR3 spans 12 residues. Germline V gene lookup returns CDR1 SGHAT and CDR2 FQNNGV. The CDR3 nucleotides are TGTGCCAGCAGCCCCTCTTCCTACGAGCAGTACTTC. Residues: CASSPSSYEQYF.

The J gene is TRBJ1-2, the V gene TRBV29-1, with TRBD1 matching over 7 bases. Trimming took 7 bases from V and 10 from J; bases not matched to a gene: 24. This CDR3 has 16 residues. Per the germline V gene, CDR1 is SQVTM and CDR2 is ANQGSEA. The CDR3 DNA sequence: TGCAGCGCGTTGGGTCAACTCAGGGGGGCCAGGGACGACTACACCTTC. Its protein is CSALGQLRGARDDYTF.

The rearrangement uses TRBV15 and TRBJ2-7, with 9 nucleotides matching TRBD2. J lost 6 bases, V lost 2 bases, and 5 bases had no gene match. CDR1 and CDR2 from the germline V gene are LNHNV and YYDKDF (reference sequence). The CDR3 consists of 14 residues. Written as DNA, the CDR3 is TGTGCCACCAGCAGAAGCGGGAGGATTGGCGAGCAGTACTTC. Its protein product is CATSRSGRIGEQYF.

Here the CDR3 reads CAWSLLMNTEAFF. CDR3 DNA: TGTGCCTGGAGTCTACTTATGAACACTGAAGCTTTCTTT. The rearrangement uses TRBV30 and TRBJ1-1; D gene uncertain. Germline CDR1 reads GTSNPN; CDR2 reads SVGIG (reference sequence). V was shortened by 2 bases and J by 0 bases, with 7 bases between the two germline ends. The CDR3 extends over 13 amino acids. The full variable domain, rest sourced from reference TRBV30 and TRBJ1-1, is SQTIHQWPATLVQPVGSPLSLECTVEGTSNPNLYWYRQAAGRGLQLLFYSVGIGQISSEVPQNLSASRPQDRQFILSSKKLLLSDSGFYLCAWSLLMNTEAFFGQGTRLTVV.

This chain links TRBV29-1 with TRBJ1-5; 9 bases are shared with TRBD1. CDR1 is SQVTM and CDR2 is ANQGSEA in the germline V gene. The V and J ends lost 5 bases and 6 bases, in that order; junction bases with no gene match: 5. This CDR3 is 13 amino acids long. CDR3 sequence (DNA): TGCAGCGTTACCACAGGGGGCGGTCAGCCCCAGCATTTT. Translated, it gives CSVTTGGGQPQHF.

V is TRBV5-6 and J is TRBJ1-4; 12 positions agree with TRBD1. Germline CDR1 and CDR2: SGHDT and YYEEEE. V shed 3 bases and J 5 bases; nucleotides not matched to a gene: 5. CDR3 length equals 16 residues. The CDR3 bases are TGTGCCAGCAGCTCGGGACAGGGGGCCTCAAATGAAAAACTGTTTTTT. Its translation: CASSSGQGASNEKLFF.

This chain connects TRBV2 to TRBJ1-1; TRBD1 is a possible D gene (6 bases). The germline gives CDR1 SNHLY, CDR2 FYNNEI. Trimming removed 8 bases from V and 1 base from J, with 11 bases in between. This CDR3 is 13 amino acids long. The CDR3 sequence is CASAGARNTEAFF. CDR3 DNA: TGTGCCAGCGCAGGGGCGAGGAACACTGAAGCTTTCTTT.

This sequence joins TRBV9 and TRBJ1-5, with D possibly TRBD1 on 5 matching bases. Per the germline V gene, CDR1 is SGDLS and CDR2 is YYNGEE. V was clipped by 3 bases and J by 7 bases, with 14 bases between them. This CDR3 spans 14 amino acids. Here the CDR3 DNA reads TGTGCCAGCAGCGAGGGGTCACTCGGCCAGCCCCAGCATTTT. Translated: CASSEGSLGQPQHF.

The gene calls are TRBV6-1 and TRBJ2-7, with TRBD1 identical over 7 bases. Germline V CDR1 and CDR2: MNHNS, SASEGT. Trimming at V came to 6 bases and at J to 6 bases, leaving 2 bases not matched to a gene. This CDR3 has 11 amino acids. The CDR3, as DNA: TGTGCCAGCAGGAACAGGGGCGAGCAGTACTTC. Residues: CASRNRGEQYF.

The chain recombines TRBV4-2 with TRBJ1-5, with 7 nucleotides matching TRBD1. The CDR3 is 16 amino acids. V lost 0 bases, J lost 6 bases, and 8 bases stayed unmatched. The germline gives CDR1 LGHNA, CDR2 YNFKEQ. DNA of the CDR3: TGTGCCAGCAGCCAAGAAGGGAAACAGGGGATTCAGCCCCAGCATTTT. Translation gives CASSQEGKQGIQPQHF.

The rearrangement links TRBV6-1 to TRBJ1-3, with a possible D match to TRBD1 (6 bases). Germline V CDR1 and CDR2: MNHNS, SASEGT. CDR3 length equals 15 residues. V lost 4 bases, J lost 4 bases, and 14 bases lay in between. CDR3 loop: CASSGSTGSGNTIYF. The CDR3 DNA follows: TGTGCCAGCAGTGGGTCTACAGGGAGCGGAAACACCATATATTTT.

The J gene is TRBJ2-1, the V gene TRBV5-1, with TRBD2 identical over 8 bases. Germline lookup yields CDR1 SGHRS and CDR2 YFSETQ. The CDR3 contains 15 residues. With 4 bases clipped from V and 7 bases from J, the junction kept 10 bases outside the gene matches. Here the CDR3 reads CASSPTSDSFNEQFF. Here the CDR3 DNA reads TGCGCCAGCAGCCCGACTAGCGATTCATTTAATGAGCAGTTCTTC.

The V gene is TRBV19, the J gene TRBJ2-7, with a possible D match to TRBD1 (6 bases). CDR3 length equals 13 residues. Germline assignment: CDR1 LNHDA and CDR2 SQIVND (reference sequence). V was shortened by 5 bases and J by 6 bases, with 14 bases between the two germline ends. This CDR3 is CASSPVGQIEQYF. The CDR3 coding sequence is TGTGCCAGTAGTCCCGTAGGACAGATCGAGCAGTACTTC.

The CDR3 coding sequence is TGTGCCAGCAGCCTCAATTCCGGTGAGGCCCAAGAGACCCAGTACTTC. It is translated as CASSLNSGEAQETQYF. The rearrangement links TRBV7-3 to TRBJ2-5; D uncertain. The CDR3 runs 16 residues. Germline V gene sequence: CDR1 SGHTA, CDR2 FQGTGA. Trimming removed 5 bases from V and 1 base from J, with 17 bases in between.

CDR3 region: CASSLEGLAGETQYF. CDR3 DNA: TGTGCCAGCAGCCTAGAGGGACTAGCGGGAGAGACCCAGTACTTC. V and J are TRBV28 and TRBJ2-5, with 12 bases fitting TRBD2. Looked up from germline, CDR1 is MDHEN and CDR2 is SYDVKM. CDR3 length: 15 amino acids. The V segment lost 6 bases and the J segment 4 bases; nucleotides outside the gene matches: 6.

The chain combines TRBV19 with TRBJ1-4, with a weak D call TRBD1 (6 bases). The ends were cut back, 6 bases at V and 8 bases at J, with 16 bases in the middle. The CDR3 is 14 residues long. Germline CDR1 LNHDA, CDR2 SQIVND (reference sequence). CDR3 nucleotide sequence: TGTGCCAGTAGAACGTCAGGGGTGGACGAAAAACTGTTTTTT. It translates to CASRTSGVDEKLFF.